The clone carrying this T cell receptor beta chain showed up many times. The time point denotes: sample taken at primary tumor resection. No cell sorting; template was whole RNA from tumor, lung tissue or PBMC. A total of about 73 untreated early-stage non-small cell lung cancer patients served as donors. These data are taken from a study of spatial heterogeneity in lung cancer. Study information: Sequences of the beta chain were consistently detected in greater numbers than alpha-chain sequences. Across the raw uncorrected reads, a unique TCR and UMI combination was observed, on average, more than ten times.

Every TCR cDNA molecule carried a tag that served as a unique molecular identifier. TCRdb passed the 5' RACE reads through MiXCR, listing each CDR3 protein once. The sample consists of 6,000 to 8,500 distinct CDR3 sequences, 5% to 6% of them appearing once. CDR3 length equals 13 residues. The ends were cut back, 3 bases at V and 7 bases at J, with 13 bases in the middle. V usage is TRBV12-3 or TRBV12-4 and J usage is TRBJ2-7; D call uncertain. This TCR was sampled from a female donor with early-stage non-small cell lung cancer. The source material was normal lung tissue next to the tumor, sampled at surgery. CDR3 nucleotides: TGTGCCAGCAGTTTCGTAGGCTCTGGGGAGCAGTACTTC. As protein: CASSFVGSGEQYF.